The clone carrying this T cell receptor beta chain turned up a few times. The CDR3 loop spans 15 amino acids. Germline trimming cut 4 bases from V and 6 bases from J; bases unmatched to any gene: 8. Germline loops: CDR1 SGDLS, CDR2 YYNGEE. This sample is part of a study of blood T cell repertoires in COVID-19. At the level of the study: Donors in the United States, Italy and Spain gave samples during acute or convalescent COVID-19. The cDNA or gDNA used as material had been derived from T cells, B-cell-depleted T cells, or PBMCs.

Profiled with immunoSEQ multiplex PCR; TCRdb holds only in-frame clones, not every one. The repertoire consists of about 120,000 clones, with about four fifths occurring once and the leading ten covering 16%. The material sequenced was peripheral blood. The rearrangement links TRBV9 to TRBJ2-5; 11 nucleotides agree with TRBD2. This TCR was sampled from a man aged 55 to 70 with active or convalescent COVID-19. The CDR3 DNA follows: TGTGCCAGCAGCTCCCTTAGCGGGAGGGGTCAGACCCAGTACTTC. It translates to CASSSLSGRGQTQYF.